Listed below are T cell receptor beta chains from one sample, sequenced in a study of cytomegalovirus exposure and HLA in healthy donors. Libraries were prepared by immunoSEQ multiplex PCR; TCRdb keeps only in-frame clonotypes and omits some of them. This table lists fewer than 200,000 clones. The specimen was PBMCs. Receptors originate from a man aged 25 to 40 in good health and CMV-seronegative. CDR3s include the opening cysteine and the closing phenylalanine or tryptophan. A D gene is named only where the DNA matches it firmly.

V	D	J	DNA	CDR3
TRBV7-7	TRBD2	TRBJ2-5	TGTGCCAGCTCACATCGGGGGGTCCAAGAGACCCAGTACTTC	CASSHRGVQETQYF
TRBV6-1	TRBD1	TRBJ1-2	TGTGCCAGCAGTAAACAGGGGAACTATGGCTACACCTTC	CASSKQGNYGYTF
TRBV27	-	TRBJ1-1	TGTGCCAGCAGTCACTCCGGGGGGGCGGTCAACACTGAAGCTTTCTTT	CASSHSGGAVNTEAFF
TRBV10-1	-	TRBJ1-1	TGCGCCAGCAGTGAACAGGCGAACACTGAAGCTTTCTTT	CASSEQANTEAFF
TRBV18	TRBD1	TRBJ1-2	TGTGCCAGCTCACCAACCTTGGGACAGGAGGAAGGCTACACCTTC	CASSPTLGQEEGYTF
TRBV18	TRBD1	TRBJ1-5	TGTGCCAGCTCACCACCGACGGGACAGGGGGATCAGCCCCAGCATTTT	CASSPPTGQGDQPQHF
TRBV7-9	TRBD1	TRBJ2-1	TGTGCCAGCAGCATGGGACAGGGATTGGGTGGAGATGAGCAGTTCTTC	CASSMGQGLGGDEQFF
TRBV6-6	-	TRBJ1-2	TGTGCCAGCAGGCCTCTACAGGGTATCGGATATGGCTACACCTTC	CASRPLQGIGYGYTF
TRBV11-2	TRBD1	TRBJ2-7	TGTGCCAGCAGCTTCGTCTGGGACAGGTCGTTCCACGAGCAGTACTTC	CASSFVWDRSFHEQYF
TRBV6-5	-	TRBJ2-1	TGTGCCAGCACCTCCTTCCTAGACAATGAGCAGTTCTTC	CASTSFLDNEQFF
TRBV18	TRBD2	TRBJ2-2	TGTGCCAGCTCACCTGTGACTAGCGGGGTGAACACCGGGGAGCTGTTTTTT	CASSPVTSGVNTGELFF
TRBV4-2	TRBD1	TRBJ2-5	TGTGCCAGCAGCCAAAGTCCAGGGGGCATGGGGGAGACCCAGTACTTC	CASSQSPGGMGETQYF
TRBV7-2	TRBD1	TRBJ2-7	TGTGCCAGCACCTTCGACAGGGTTGGGTACGAGCAGTACTTC	CASTFDRVGYEQYF
TRBV6-6	TRBD2	TRBJ2-1	TGTGCCAGCAGTTTCGCGGGGGGGAATTACAATGAGCAGTTCTTC	CASSFAGGNYNEQFF
TRBV7-2	TRBD1	TRBJ2-7	TGTGCCAGCAGCTTATTAGGACAGGGGACTACCTACGAGCAGTACTTC	CASSLLGQGTTYEQYF
TRBV6-1	TRBD1	TRBJ1-2	TGTGCCAGCTCTGCACAGGGGGGCTATGGCTACACCTTC	CASSAQGGYGYTF
TRBV2	-	TRBJ1-5	TGTGCCAGCAGTGTAGCAGCCTTTAGCAATCAGCCCCAGCATTTT	CASSVAAFSNQPQHF
TRBV5-6	TRBD1	TRBJ1-2	TGTGCCAGCAGCTTGAGAGGACAGGGCACCTATGGCTACACCTTC	CASSLRGQGTYGYTF
TRBV10-3	-	TRBJ2-1	TGTGCCATCAGTGAGTTTTCTTCGGGGATGGCTTACAATGAGCAGTTCTTC	CAISEFSSGMAYNEQFF
TRBV4-1	TRBD1	TRBJ2-2	TGCGCCAGCAGCCACTCCGGGACAGGGGACACCGGGGAGCTGTTTTTT	CASSHSGTGDTGELFF
TRBV4-2	-	TRBJ1-2	TGTGCCAGCAGCCAAGATTTAGACCAGGGCGATGGCTACACCTTC	CASSQDLDQGDGYTF
TRBV7-2	-	TRBJ1-5	TGTGCCAGCAGCTTAGGAGGCAATGATTATCAGCCCCAGCATTTT	CASSLGGNDYQPQHF
TRBV27	-	TRBJ1-5	TGTGCCAGCAGTTTACGGATGGGGCATAGCAATCAGCCCCAGCATTTT	CASSLRMGHSNQPQHF
TRBV6-5	-	TRBJ2-3	TGTGCCAGCAGTTACGGTACAGGGAAGGGAGATACGCAGTATTTT	CASSYGTGKGDTQYF
TRBV4-3	TRBD1	TRBJ2-4	TGCGCCAGCAGCCAGACAGGGTCTATAGACATTCAGTACTTC	CASSQTGSIDIQYF
TRBV4-2	-	TRBJ2-3	TGTGCCAGCAGCCAAGCCCAGTTCACAGATACGCAGTATTTT	CASSQAQFTDTQYF
TRBV23-1	-	TRBJ2-3	TGCGCCAGCAGTCAGCCGACAGGAGGCACAGATACGCAGTATTTT	CASSQPTGGTDTQYF
TRBV11-3	TRBD2	TRBJ2-1	TGTGCCAGCAGCTTTAGCGGGACTCACTCCTACAATGAGCAGTTCTTC	CASSFSGTHSYNEQFF
TRBV27	-	TRBJ1-1	TGTGCCAGCGGGAGTATGGGGGCGGCGGACACTGAAGCTTTCTTT	CASGSMGAADTEAFF
TRBV30	-	TRBJ1-6	TGTGCCTGGGGGAGAGAGAATTCACCCCTCCACTTT	CAWGRENSPLHF
TRBV18	-	TRBJ2-1	TGTGCCAGCTCACTAGGGGGACGGACAAGCAATGAGCAGTTCTTC	CASSLGGRTSNEQFF
TRBV5-1	TRBD1	TRBJ2-7	TGCGCCAGCAGCTTGGGCATGGGACAGCTCTCGTACGAGCAGTACTTC	CASSLGMGQLSYEQYF
TRBV7-9	-	TRBJ2-7	TGTGCCAGCAGCCCTCTTGGGAGTTACGAGCAGTACTTC	CASSPLGSYEQYF
TRBV6-6	-	TRBJ2-1	TGTGCCAGCAGTTACCCACAGGGTGAGCAGTTCTTC	CASSYPQGEQFF
TRBV6-5	-	TRBJ2-2	TGTGCCAGCAACAAATTGGGGCCGACCGGGGAGCTGTTTTTT	CASNKLGPTGELFF
TRBV6-5	-	TRBJ2-2	TGTGCCAGCAGTTTTTCTCCCGGGACTCACACCGGGGAGCTGTTTTTT	CASSFSPGTHTGELFF
TRBV28	TRBD1	TRBJ1-5	TGTGCCAGCAGTCGGACAGGGGGCTTTAGCAATCAGCCCCAGCATTTT	CASSRTGGFSNQPQHF
TRBV29-1	TRBD1	TRBJ2-1	TGCAGCGTTGAGCTGGACAGGGGTTTCGATGAGCAGTTCTTC	CSVELDRGFDEQFF
TRBV10-2	TRBD2	TRBJ2-5	TGCGCCAGCAGCCCGACTAGCGGACGCCAAGAGACCCAGTACTTC	CASSPTSGRQETQYF
TRBV27	-	TRBJ1-2	TGTGCCAGCAGTTGGGGTACAGGGTATGATGGCTACACCTTC	CASSWGTGYDGYTF
TRBV12-5	TRBD1	TRBJ2-2	TGTGCTAGTGGATCGACAGGGTCATACACCGGGGAGCTGTTTTTT	CASGSTGSYTGELFF
TRBV5-5	-	TRBJ2-7	TGTGCCAGCAGTTACTTATCGGGTTACACCTACGAGCAGTACTTC	CASSYLSGYTYEQYF
TRBV5-1	TRBD1	TRBJ1-2	TGCGCCAGCAGCCCCAAGGACAGGATCGGCTACACCTTC	CASSPKDRIGYTF
TRBV27	TRBD1	TRBJ2-5	TGTGCCAGCGGACCATACAGGGGCCAAGAGACCCAGTACTTC	CASGPYRGQETQYF
TRBV5-1	TRBD1	TRBJ2-5	TGCGCCAGCAGCGACCGACAGGGGGCCGGAGAGACCCAGTACTTC	CASSDRQGAGETQYF
TRBV10-3	TRBD1	TRBJ2-7	TGTGCCATCAGCCGTGACAGGGCCTCCTACGAGCAGTACTTC	CAISRDRASYEQYF
TRBV5-1	-	TRBJ2-3	TGCGCCAGCAGCTTGCTCAGGTCGGGCACAGATACGCAGTATTTT	CASSLLRSGTDTQYF
TRBV12-1	-	TRBJ2-1	TGTGCCAGCACCTTTAAAGCGGTTTACAATGAGCAGTTCTTC	CASTFKAVYNEQFF
TRBV6-1	-	TRBJ1-5	TGTGCCAGCAGTGTCCAGGACAGCCTCAATCAGCCCCAGCATTTT	CASSVQDSLNQPQHF